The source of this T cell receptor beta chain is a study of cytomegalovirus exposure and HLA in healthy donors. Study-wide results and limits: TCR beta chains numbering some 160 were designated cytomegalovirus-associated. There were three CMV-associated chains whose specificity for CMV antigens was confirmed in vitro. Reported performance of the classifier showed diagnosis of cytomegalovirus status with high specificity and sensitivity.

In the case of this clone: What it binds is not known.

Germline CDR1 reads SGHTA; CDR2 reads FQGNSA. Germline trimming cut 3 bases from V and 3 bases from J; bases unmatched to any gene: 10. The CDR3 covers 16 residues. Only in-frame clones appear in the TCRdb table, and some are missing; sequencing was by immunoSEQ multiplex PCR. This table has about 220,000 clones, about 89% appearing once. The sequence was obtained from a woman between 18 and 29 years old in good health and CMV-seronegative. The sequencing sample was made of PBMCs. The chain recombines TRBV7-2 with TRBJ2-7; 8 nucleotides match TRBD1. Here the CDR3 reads CASSFSRQGLHYEQYF. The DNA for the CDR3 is TGTGCCAGCAGCTTCTCCAGACAGGGGTTACACTACGAGCAGTACTTC.